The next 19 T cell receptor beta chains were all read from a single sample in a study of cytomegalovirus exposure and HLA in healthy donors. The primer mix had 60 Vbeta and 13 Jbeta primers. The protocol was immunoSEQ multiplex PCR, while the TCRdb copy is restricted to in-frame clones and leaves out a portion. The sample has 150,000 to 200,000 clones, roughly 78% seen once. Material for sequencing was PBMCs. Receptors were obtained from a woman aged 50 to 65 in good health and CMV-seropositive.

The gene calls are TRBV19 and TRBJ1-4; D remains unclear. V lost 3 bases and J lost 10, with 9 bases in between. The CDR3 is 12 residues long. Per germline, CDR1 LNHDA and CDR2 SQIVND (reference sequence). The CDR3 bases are TGTGCCAGTAGTATCGACACCCGAAAACTGTTTTTT. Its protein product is CASSIDTRKLFF.

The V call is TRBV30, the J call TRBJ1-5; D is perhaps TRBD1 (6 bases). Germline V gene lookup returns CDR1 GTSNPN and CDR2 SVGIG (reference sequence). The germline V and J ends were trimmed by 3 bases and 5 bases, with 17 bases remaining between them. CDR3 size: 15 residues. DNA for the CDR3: TGTGCCTGGAGGAGCCCCCAGGGGCAGGATCAGCCCCAGCATTTT. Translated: CAWRSPQGQDQPQHF.

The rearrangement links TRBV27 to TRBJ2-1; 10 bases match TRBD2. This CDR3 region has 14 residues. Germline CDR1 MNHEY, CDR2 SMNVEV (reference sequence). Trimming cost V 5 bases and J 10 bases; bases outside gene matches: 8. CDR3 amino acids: CASSRVAGGREQFF. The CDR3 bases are TGTGCCAGCAGTCGAGTAGCGGGGGGCAGGGAGCAGTTCTTC.

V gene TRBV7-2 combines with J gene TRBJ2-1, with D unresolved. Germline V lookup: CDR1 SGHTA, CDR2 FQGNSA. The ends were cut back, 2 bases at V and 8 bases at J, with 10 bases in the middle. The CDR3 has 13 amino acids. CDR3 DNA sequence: TGTGCCAGCAGCTTAAAGTCCTATGATGAGCAGTTCTTC. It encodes CASSLKSYDEQFF.

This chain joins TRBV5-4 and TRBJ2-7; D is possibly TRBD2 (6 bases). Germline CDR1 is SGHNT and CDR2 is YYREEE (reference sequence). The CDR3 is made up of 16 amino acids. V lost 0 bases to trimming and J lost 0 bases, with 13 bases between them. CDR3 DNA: TGTGCCAGCAGCTTGGCGGGGAGGCTTCCCTCCTACGAGCAGTACTTC. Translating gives CASSLAGRLPSYEQYF. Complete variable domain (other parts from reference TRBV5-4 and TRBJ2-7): ETGVTQSPTHLIKTRGQQVTLRCSSQSGHNTVSWYQQALGQGPQFIFQYYREEENGRGNFPPRFSGLQFPNYSSELNVNALELDDSALYLCASSLAGRLPSYEQYFGPGTRLTVT.

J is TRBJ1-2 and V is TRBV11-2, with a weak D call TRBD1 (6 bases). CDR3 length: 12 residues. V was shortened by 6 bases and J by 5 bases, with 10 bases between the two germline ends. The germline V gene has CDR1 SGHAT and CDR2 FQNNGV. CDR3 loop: CASSRTGYGYTF. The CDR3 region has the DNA TGTGCCAGCAGTCGTACAGGGTATGGCTACACCTTC.

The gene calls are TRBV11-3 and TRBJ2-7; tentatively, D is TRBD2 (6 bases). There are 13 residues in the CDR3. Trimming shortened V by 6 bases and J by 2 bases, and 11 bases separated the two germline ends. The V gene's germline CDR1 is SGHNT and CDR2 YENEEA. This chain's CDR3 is CASSIGTAYEQYF. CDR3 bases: TGTGCCAGCAGTATTGGGACTGCCTACGAGCAGTACTTC.

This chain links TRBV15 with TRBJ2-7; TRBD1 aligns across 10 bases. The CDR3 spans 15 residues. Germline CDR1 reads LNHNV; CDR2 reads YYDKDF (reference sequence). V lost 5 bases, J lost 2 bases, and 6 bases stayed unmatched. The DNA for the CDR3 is TGTGCCACCAGCCTCCCAGGGACAGGGGCCTACGAGCAGTACTTC. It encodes CATSLPGTGAYEQYF. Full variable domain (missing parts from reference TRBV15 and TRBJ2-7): DAMVIQNPRYQVTQFGKPVTLSCSQTLNHNVMYWYQQKSSQAPKLLFHYYDKDFNNEADTPDNFQSRRPNTSFCFLDIRSPGLGDTAMYLCATSLPGTGAYEQYFGPGTRLTVT.

CDR3 nucleotides: TGTGCCAGCAGCTTGGGGGGGCTCTACGAGCAGTACTTC. It codes for CASSLGGLYEQYF. This rearrangement joins TRBV5-6 to TRBJ2-7, with D perhaps matching TRBD1 (6 bases). Deletions cut 0 bases from V and 3 bases from J, with 7 bases between. The germline gives CDR1 SGHDT, CDR2 YYEEEE. The CDR3 consists of 13 residues.

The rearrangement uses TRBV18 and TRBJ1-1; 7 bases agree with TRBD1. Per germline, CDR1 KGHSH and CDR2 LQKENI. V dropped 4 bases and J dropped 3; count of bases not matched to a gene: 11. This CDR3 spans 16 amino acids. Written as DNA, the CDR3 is TGTGCCAGCTCACTTAGAAGACAGGGCGTGGACACTGAAGCTTTCTTT. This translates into CASSLRRQGVDTEAFF.

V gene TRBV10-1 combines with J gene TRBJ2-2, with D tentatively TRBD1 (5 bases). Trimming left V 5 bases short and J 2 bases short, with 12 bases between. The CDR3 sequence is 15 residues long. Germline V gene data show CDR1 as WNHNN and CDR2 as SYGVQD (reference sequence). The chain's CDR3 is CASSIGRANTGELFF. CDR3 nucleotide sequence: TGCGCCAGCAGTATCGGCAGGGCAAACACCGGGGAGCTGTTTTTT.

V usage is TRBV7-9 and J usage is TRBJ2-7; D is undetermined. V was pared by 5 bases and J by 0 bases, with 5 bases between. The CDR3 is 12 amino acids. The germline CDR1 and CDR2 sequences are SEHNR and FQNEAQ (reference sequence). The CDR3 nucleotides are TGTGCCAGCAGCCCGGGCTCCTACGAGCAGTACTTC. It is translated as CASSPGSYEQYF.

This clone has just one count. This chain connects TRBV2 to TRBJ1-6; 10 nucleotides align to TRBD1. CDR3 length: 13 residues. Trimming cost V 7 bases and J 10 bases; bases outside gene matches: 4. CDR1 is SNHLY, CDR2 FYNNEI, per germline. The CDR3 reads CASNRDRGSPLHF. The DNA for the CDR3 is TGTGCCAGCAATCGGGACAGGGGATCACCCCTCCACTTT.

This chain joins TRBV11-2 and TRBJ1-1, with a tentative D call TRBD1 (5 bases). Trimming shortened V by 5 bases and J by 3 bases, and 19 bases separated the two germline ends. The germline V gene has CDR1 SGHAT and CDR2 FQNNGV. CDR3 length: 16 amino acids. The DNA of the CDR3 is TGTGCCAGCAGCCTCCGTCGGGGCGGGGGGGACACTGAAGCTTTCTTT. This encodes CASSLRRGGGDTEAFF.

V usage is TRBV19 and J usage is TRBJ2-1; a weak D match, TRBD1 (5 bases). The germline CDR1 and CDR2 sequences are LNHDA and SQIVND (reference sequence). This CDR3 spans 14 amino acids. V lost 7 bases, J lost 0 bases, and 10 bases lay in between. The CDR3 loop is CASKTEISYNEQFF. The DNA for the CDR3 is TGTGCCAGTAAGACAGAGATCTCCTACAATGAGCAGTTCTTC.

Written as DNA, the CDR3 is TGTGCCGGGTGGGACAGGACGTATGAAAAACTGTTTTTT. Its protein product is CAGWDRTYEKLFF. The chain employs TRBV28 and TRBJ1-4; 8 bases match TRBD1. The CDR3 sequence is 13 residues long. Germline V gene data show CDR1 as MDHEN and CDR2 as SYDVKM. After removal of 11 bases from V and 6 bases from J, the junction contained 8 bases not matched to a gene.

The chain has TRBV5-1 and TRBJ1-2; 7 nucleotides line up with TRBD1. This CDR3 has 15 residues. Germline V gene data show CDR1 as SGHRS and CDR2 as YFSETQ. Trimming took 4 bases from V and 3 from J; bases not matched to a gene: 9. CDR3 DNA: TGCGCCAGCAGCCCTGGAGGGGGCGCGGACTATGGCTACACCTTC. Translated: CASSPGGGADYGYTF.

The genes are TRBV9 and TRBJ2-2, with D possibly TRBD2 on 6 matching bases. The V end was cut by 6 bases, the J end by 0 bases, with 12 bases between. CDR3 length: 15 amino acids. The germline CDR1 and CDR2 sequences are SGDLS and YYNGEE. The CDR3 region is CASTFGGTNTGELFF. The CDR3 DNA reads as TGTGCCAGCACTTTTGGGGGGACGAACACCGGGGAGCTGTTTTTT.

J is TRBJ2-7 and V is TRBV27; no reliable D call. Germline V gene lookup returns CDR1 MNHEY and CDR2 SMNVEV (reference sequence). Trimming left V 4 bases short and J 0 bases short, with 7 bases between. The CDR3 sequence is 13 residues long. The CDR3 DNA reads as TGTGCCAGCAGTTATGGCCCCTCCTACGAGCAGTACTTC. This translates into CASSYGPSYEQYF.